A selection of T cell receptor beta chains follows, all from one sample in a study of blood T cell repertoires in COVID-19. Clones were read by immunoSEQ multiplex PCR, and TCRdb kept only the in-frame ones, dropping some. The sample has around 170,000 clones; around 74% are singletons. The sequencing sample was made of peripheral blood. The receptors originated from a woman aged 80 or over with acute or convalescent COVID-19. Both conserved end residues are trimmed from each CDR3. Each record gives: V gene, J gene, CDR3 protein.

TRBV3-1/TRBV3-2	TRBJ2-2	ASSGLAGGPGTGELF
TRBV30	TRBJ2-7	AWSVGGTPYEQY
TRBV7-9	TRBJ1-6	ASSLGSGGDSPLH
TRBV28	TRBJ1-4	ASRPQGAGEKLF
TRBV5-1	TRBJ2-5	ASSLWTSGRRVEQETQY
TRBV27	TRBJ2-1	ASSFPWRAPRREQF
TRBV3-1/TRBV3-2	TRBJ2-1	ASSQEVGGREEGREQF
TRBV19	TRBJ2-1	ASSMVGLAGGGDNEQF
TRBV6-4	TRBJ2-7	ASSPDRGFGEQY
TRBV19	TRBJ2-7	ASSIGGTSGYYEQY
TRBV28	TRBJ1-5	ASSLLTGGRQPQH
TRBV27	TRBJ2-2	ASSLITAGNTGELF
TRBV7-2	TRBJ2-1	ASNPGHEGHEQF
TRBV27	TRBJ2-7	ASSSGGLRYEQY
TRBV10-3	TRBJ1-3	AISESELNTIY
TRBV9	TRBJ2-1	ASSVGLAVYNEQF
TRBV6-2/TRBV6-3	TRBJ1-5	ASSYSPGTGGYQPQH
TRBV10-1	TRBJ2-1	ASSEGTGYNEQF
TRBV5-1	TRBJ1-5	ASSYRGGNQPQH
TRBV10-1	TRBJ2-2	ASGTVTGELF
TRBV6-5	TRBJ2-7	ASRPSVDRAYEQY
TRBV5-1	TRBJ1-1	ASSGLTLNTEAF
TRBV19	TRBJ2-7	ASSIGQRSEQY
TRBV6-5	TRBJ2-5	ASSPQGWETQY